The 17 T cell receptor beta chains in this list originate from one sample, sequenced in a study of graft-versus-host responses after intestinal transplantation. Some clones are missing from TCRdb's copy, which holds only in-frame ones; the method was immunoSEQ multiplex PCR. The sample includes 85,000 to 100,000 clones, about 94% seen only once; the top ten take around 0.17%. Their specific antigens are unknown. The sample was unstimulated CD4+ T cells sorted from spleen or lymph node cells, taken before intestinal transplant. The receptors shown here come from a human donor who received an intestinal transplant.

This clone was seen a few times. V and J are TRBV19 and TRBJ1-3; 8 bases align to TRBD1. This CDR3 region has 13 residues. Germline assignment: CDR1 LNHDA and CDR2 SQIVND (reference sequence). V lost 7 bases and J lost 8; bases outside the gene matches: 7. CDR3 region: CASNAGGIDTIYF. CDR3 coding DNA: TGTGCCAGTAACGCAGGGGGCATAGACACCATATATTTT. Drawing the rest from reference TRBV19 and TRBJ1-3, the complete variable domain is DGGITQSPKYLFRKEGQNVTLSCEQNLNHDAMYWYRQDPGQGLRLIYYSQIVNDFQKGDIAEGYSVSREKKESFPLTVTSAQKNPTAFYLCASNAGGIDTIYFGEGSWLTVV.

This chain links TRBV6-6 with TRBJ2-7; a possible D gene is TRBD2 (6 bases). V dropped 11 bases and J dropped 6 bases, with 23 bases sitting between them. CDR3 length equals 14 residues. The germline V gene has CDR1 MNHNY and CDR2 SVGAGI (reference sequence). This CDR3 reads CAEFGRGLACEQYF. CDR3 in DNA: TGTGCCGAATTCGGCCGGGGACTTGCTTGCGAGCAGTACTTC.

The chain links TRBV6-4 to TRBJ1-2; D ambiguous. V lost 1 base and J 8 bases, leaving 8 bases between the germline ends. From germline, CDR1 is MRHNA and CDR2 SNTAGT. This CDR3 is 12 amino acids long. This CDR3 is CASSDLAGGYTF. CDR3 in DNA: TGTGCCAGCAGTGACTTGGCGGGAGGCTACACCTTC.

The CDR3 region has the DNA TGTGCCAGCAGTGAATGGCGACAGGGGGAGGAAGAGACCCAGTACTTC. Residues: CASSEWRQGEEETQYF. The gene calls are TRBV6-1 and TRBJ2-5; TRBD1 matches at 9 bases. The J segment lost 3 bases and the V segment lost 2 bases, leaving 7 bases of the junction unmatched. Germline CDR1 reads MNHNS; CDR2 reads SASEGT. The CDR3 spans 16 residues.

The chain recombines TRBV7-9 with TRBJ1-1; D uncertain. V lost 3 bases and J 2 bases, leaving 7 bases between the germline ends. From germline, CDR1 is SEHNR and CDR2 FQNEAQ (reference sequence). There are 13 residues in the CDR3. Written as DNA, the CDR3 is TGTGCCAGCAGCTTCACGACAAACACTGAAGCTTTCTTT. As protein: CASSFTTNTEAFF.

The V gene is TRBV2, the J gene TRBJ2-2; TRBD2 matches 7 bases. V was pared by 7 bases and J by 7 bases, with 9 bases of the junction left unmatched. Per germline, CDR1 SNHLY and CDR2 FYNNEI. The CDR3 loop spans 14 amino acids. The CDR3 DNA reads as TGTGCCAGCACCACCGGGACTATTTACGGGGAGCTGTTTTTT. Translating gives CASTTGTIYGELFF.

CDR3 in DNA: TGTGCCAGTAGCACCTCCGGGACAGGGGCCACAGATACGCAGTATTTT. Translation: CASSTSGTGATDTQYF. V is TRBV19 and J is TRBJ2-3; 10 bases agree with TRBD1. The CDR3 runs to 16 residues. The germline V gene has CDR1 LNHDA and CDR2 SQIVND (reference sequence). With 6 bases clipped from V and 2 bases from J, the junction kept 8 bases outside the gene matches.

The rearrangement uses TRBV10-1 and TRBJ1-1, with TRBD1 matching 8 bases. Germline values: CDR1 WNHNN, CDR2 SYGVQD (reference sequence). This CDR3 comprises 16 residues. Losses at the gene ends were 6 bases for V and 0 bases for J; bases not matched to a gene: 9. CDR3 nucleotide sequence: TGCGCCAGCAGCTTCGACAGGGGAGGAATGAACACTGAAGCTTTCTTT. Encoded protein: CASSFDRGGMNTEAFF.

The chain combines TRBV5-4 with TRBJ2-7; 12 bases fit TRBD2. Trimming cost V 0 bases and J 6 bases; bases outside gene matches: 4. Germline V lookup: CDR1 SGHNT, CDR2 YYREEE (reference sequence). This CDR3 has 15 amino acids. The CDR3 coding sequence is TGTGCCAGCAGCTTGGGTCTAGCGGGAGGGCTCGAGCAGTACTTC. As protein: CASSLGLAGGLEQYF.

This clone showed up just once. This rearrangement joins TRBV19 to TRBJ1-2; TRBD1 is a possible D gene (5 bases). Germline CDR1 and CDR2: LNHDA and SQIVND (reference sequence). The CDR3 has 12 residues. V lost 7 bases and J lost 4, with 10 bases in between. Written as DNA, the CDR3 is TGTGCCAGTATGGAGCAGGGCTATGGCTACACCTTC. Its translation: CASMEQGYGYTF.

The chain recombines TRBV27 with TRBJ1-5; tentatively, D is TRBD1 (5 bases). V was cut by 2 bases and J by 7 bases, with 12 bases left in between. CDR3 size: 14 residues. From germline, CDR1 is MNHEY and CDR2 SMNVEV (reference sequence). The CDR3 loop is CASSLTREGQPQHF. For the CDR3, the DNA is TGTGCCAGCAGTTTAACCAGGGAGGGGCAGCCCCAGCATTTT.

The rearrangement links TRBV30 to TRBJ1-5, with D maybe TRBD1 (5 bases). V lost 8 bases and J 7 bases, leaving 12 bases between the germline ends. CDR1 is GTSNPN and CDR2 is SVGIG in the germline V gene (reference sequence). The CDR3 is 11 residues long. The CDR3 protein is CALGGSQPQHF. Written as DNA, the CDR3 is TGTGCCCTGGGGGGGTCACAGCCCCAGCATTTT.

Written as DNA, the CDR3 is TGCGCCAGCAGCTACTCATCAGGGGGCGGGGGTGAAAAACTGTTTTTT. This gives the protein CASSYSSGGGGEKLFF. The J gene is TRBJ1-4, the V gene TRBV5-1; TRBD1 matches 8 bases. J gave up 7 bases and V 3 bases, and 11 bases lay outside the gene matches. Germline values: CDR1 SGHRS, CDR2 YFSETQ. The CDR3 runs 16 residues.

The chain employs TRBV6-5 and TRBJ2-3, with 7 nucleotides matching TRBD2. CDR3 length: 14 residues. V trimming: 6 bases; J trimming: 4 bases; junction bases outside the gene matches: 7. In germline, CDR1 is MNHEY, CDR2 SVGAGI. The DNA of the CDR3 is TGTGCCAGCAGCCTTAGCGGGCCACCAGATACGCAGTATTTT. The encoded protein is CASSLSGPPDTQYF.

The rearrangement uses TRBV5-1 and TRBJ2-2; D might be TRBD2 (5 bases). V lost 1 base to trimming and J lost 0 bases, with 10 bases between them. The CDR3 spans 16 residues. Germline CDR1 is SGHRS and CDR2 is YFSETQ. The CDR3 reads CASSLRAGANTGELFF. CDR3 in DNA: TGCGCCAGCAGCTTGAGGGCGGGCGCGAACACCGGGGAGCTGTTTTTT.

V usage is TRBV7-3 and J usage is TRBJ2-1, with 10 positions matching TRBD2. Per the germline V gene, CDR1 is SGHTA and CDR2 is FQGTGA. The CDR3 consists of 15 residues. Trimming cost V 1 base and J 3 bases; bases outside gene matches: 0. As DNA, the CDR3 is TGTGCCAGCAGCTTAAGGACTAGCGGCTACAATGAGCAGTTCTTC. This codes for CASSLRTSGYNEQFF. Looking up the rest from reference TRBV7-3 and TRBJ2-1 gives the full variable domain: GAGVSQTPSNKVTEKGKYVELRCDPISGHTALYWYRQSLGQGPEFLIYFQGTGAADDSGLPNDRFFAVRPEGSVSTLKIQRTERGDSAVYLCASSLRTSGYNEQFFGPGTRLTVL.

The gene calls are TRBV28 and TRBJ2-1; TRBD1 matches at 9 bases. Looked up from germline, CDR1 is MDHEN and CDR2 is SYDVKM. The J segment lost 5 bases and the V segment lost 4 bases, leaving 6 bases of the junction unmatched. The CDR3 runs to 15 residues. The CDR3 coding sequence is TGTGCCAGCAGTTCGGGACAGGGCTTAAACAATGAGCAGTTCTTC. Protein: CASSSGQGLNNEQFF.